This T cell receptor (beta chain) was recovered during a study of cytomegalovirus exposure and HLA in healthy donors (dated by TCRdb to 2015 to 2018). A note on the overall study: An earlier analysis of several hundred of the donors reported about 260 Gb of sequence data and around 120 million unique TCR beta sequences obtained from about 180 million T cells. About 320 gigabases of sequencing data and 78 million or so unique TCR sequences were included in an early release covering around 650 HLA-typed donors. The genetic ancestry cluster associated with self-reported Caucasian donors included about four fifths of the 398 genotyped donors. The aim of the study was to test whether cataloging public T cell receptors could identify signatures of past pathogen exposure. The study profiled the T cell repertoires of about 720 subjects by immunosequencing and related them to cytomegalovirus serostatus. In addition to the first cohort of approximately 670 subjects, a separate validation cohort of 100 to 150 different subjects was used. To predict cytomegalovirus infection status, the study combined high-throughput TCR immunosequencing, statistical association of individual TCRs with disease status, and machine learning. A later analysis re-analyzed previously published TCR beta repertoires from 600 to 850 donors and added high-resolution HLA genotyping to study TCR occurrence patterns. Rather than using new phenotypic data, the later analysis identified candidate immune exposures from TCR beta sequences and from how often those sequences occurred across donors. An earlier analysis of fewer than 700 of the donors applied high-throughput TCR beta sequencing to assess whether each TCR beta V gene segment acted as functional or pseudogenic. Donor age, sex, ethnicity and CMV serostatus were compiled together with the repertoire data. A later genetic analysis took genome-wide SNP genotypes for about 55% of the 666 donors and used that subset as a discovery cohort. Every repertoire in the discovery cohort had been generated on one and the same sequencing platform. HLA typing covered class I and class II loci at four-digit resolution. Typing coverage varied by locus: roughly 629-630 donors for A, B, C, DRB1 and DQB1; roughly 520 for DQA1; around 610 for DPA1; about 450 for DPB1. Roughly 5 DR-DQ haplotypes were handled as single units for association and clustering, since linkage in the cohort was strong. Among 300 to 450 genotyped donors of the cohort, an average of approximately 230,000 unique TCR beta nucleotide sequences were sequenced per donor, roughly 20% of them non-productive. Overall results and qualifications from the work: The authors suggested that the approach could potentially be extended to other disease states and immunological phenotypes. Cytomegalovirus status was reported to be diagnosed by the classifier with high specificity and sensitivity in both the original and validation cohorts. A later analysis found that HLA-associated TCR beta chains were more clonally expanded and had lower generation probabilities than equally common non-associated chains. A further reported finding was that TCR beta sequences accurately predicted the HLA-A and HLA-B alleles for most subjects in the first cohort. Specific HLA alleles were associated with 18,000 or so TCR beta sequences at a false discovery rate of 0.05 in a later analysis. Because the 87-base-pair reads could not distinguish some IMGT-functional V segments, including TRBV6-2 and TRBV6-3, those segments were excluded. Most CMV-associated TCR beta chains appeared to be HLA-restricted in a later analysis, and the HLA associations seemed to be driven largely by CMV exposure. In a later genetic analysis, fewer N-insertions in productive TCRs were reported among donors in an Asian-associated ancestry cluster than the roughly 700-donor mean. In vitro tests confirmed that a few of the cytomegalovirus-associated TCR beta chains recognize cytomegalovirus antigens. Strong co-occurrence of HLA alleles, especially DR and DQ, made assigning TCR associations to individual alleles difficult. While some public TCRs were present in many individuals, most TCR sequences turned up only very rarely across donors. In a later analysis, the rate of TCR association differed among HLA loci, with DRB1 alleles having the most associated TCRs and HLA-C alleles having the fewest. An association between a missense DCLRE1C variant and V-gene and J-gene trimming of TCR beta chains was found in a later genetic analysis and replicated in an independent cohort. Sequencing depth was assumed to be roughly uniform across donors in the presence/absence analyses, though that assumption may not hold. Because counts were too low, some 17 rarely observed V segments, including chromosome 9 orphons, were left out of the earlier analysis of a few hundred of the donors. A later analysis reported that several top co-occurrence clusters appeared linked to parvovirus B19, influenza, CMV and Epstein-Barr virus. The sequencing pipeline was judged likely to have produced a cluster of highly shared sequence variants as a technical artifact. This cohort had only TCR beta chains sequenced, and the lack of alpha or paired-chain data limited which features could be detected. Because HLA typing was missing for some donors at each locus, association tests included only the typed subset. Correlated functional status among segregating V segments might reflect linkage disequilibrium, but an unknown experimental factor could not be ruled out. In the study, approximately 150 TCR beta chains were listed as associated with cytomegalovirus. Immune exposure information for the cohort was limited to CMV serostatus. In an earlier analysis of fewer than 700 of the donors, most TCR beta V segments appeared in productive rearrangements about 87% or about 30% of the time, broadly matching IMGT annotations.

The library was prepared using the immunoSEQ multiplex PCR assay. A mixture of 60 forward primers for TCR Vbeta segments and 13 reverse primers for TCR Jbeta segments was used in the multiplex PCR. Amplification of the CDR3 region of rearranged TCR beta genes was performed with a multiplex PCR assay on genomic DNA. On the Illumina HiSeq System, the amplified TCR beta libraries were sequenced as 87-base-pair reads. Per the authors' processing: In a later analysis, around 80 million unique TCR beta chains were counted across the approximately 640 repertoires, and around 10 million of these chains were shared by at least two donors. Raw reads were error-corrected and collapsed into unique sequences by a nearest-neighbor algorithm in which closely related sequences were merged to remove PCR and sequencing errors. To assign V, D and J gene segments, CDR3 sequences were aligned to IMGT reference sequences. For a sequence to be retained, a match of at least six nucleotides was required to both a V gene segment and a J gene segment. Rearrangements were classified as productive when the CDR3 lacked stop codons and remained in frame with V and J, and all other rearrangements were classified as non-productive. CDR3 was defined by IMGT convention, running from the second conserved V-encoded cysteine to the conserved J-encoded phenylalanine. The earlier analysis of about 500 of the donors excluded sequences that lacked an unambiguous match to a single V gene segment. An earlier analysis of a few hundred of the donors called V segments functional above 56.7% productive rearrangements and segregating when the between-donor standard deviation exceeded 5%. To diagnose cytomegalovirus status from the catalog of TCR beta chain sequences, a statistical classification framework was built. In a later analysis, TCR nucleotide sequences were compared against IMGT/GENE-DB human TR gene sequences so that V and J genes could be assigned. Using the TCRdist pipeline, a later analysis assigned CDR3 sequences along with most-parsimonious VDJ recombination scenarios. A later analysis defined each TCR beta chain by its CDR3 amino acid sequence plus V-gene family, and excluded reads lacking a unique V-gene family. In a later analysis, fewer than 650 highly shared, low-generation-probability nucleotide sequences were removed to address suspected cross-contamination and a sequencing artifact. A later analysis calculated a clonal expansion index for each public chain from normalized within-repertoire ranks of inferred template counts. In a later analysis, generation probabilities were computed using a VDJ recombination model fitted to out-of-frame rearrangements, and the results were checked against IGoR. A later analysis scored TCR-TCR, TCR-HLA and TCR-CMV co-occurrence with hypergeometric tests, applying a repertoire-size bias correction to TCR pairs. A later analysis estimated false discovery rates by permuting HLA or CMV assignments 20 times. A later analysis grouped co-occurring TCRs with DBSCAN, adding TCRdist sequence similarity when clustering within HLA-allele-positive subsets. Repertoires with fewer than 30,000 or more than 120,000 public chains were left out of co-occurrence clustering, as were four to six repertoires with anomalous nucleotide sharing. The clones in this table, taken by TCRdb from immuneACCESS, are in-frame only. Not every clone is retained; where verified, under half of the shortfall comes from an unresolved V gene, and the cause of the rest is unknown. V and J calls and clone size follow that table, whereas D and trimming were derived from the DNA. The sample table holds about 160,000 clones, of which around 77% were seen once. Roughly 1.4% of the sample comes from the top ten.

Comments on this clone: The clone's antigen remains unknown. No much larger clonotype is one base removed from it; base qualities were not supplied.

In total, 630 or so healthy bone marrow donors made up the cohort. All cohort members were sampled while nominally healthy, although unrecorded immune exposures were likely present. The donor was CMV seronegative and was included in the group of about 400 seronegative cohort members. Every donor gave a peripheral blood sample, and the peripheral blood mononuclear cells from that sample were used for TCR beta sequencing. The Qiagen DNeasy Blood Extraction Kit was used to extract genomic DNA from the blood cell samples. From the cysteine up to the phenylalanine, the CDR3 has a length of 14 residues. The entry retains the CDR3 DNA only, 42 bases that are in frame from base 1. The germline V gene (reference sequence) gives CDR1 as MNHEY and CDR2 as SMNVEV. Trimming removed 6 bases from V and 5 bases from J, leaving 16 bases between the germline ends.

The sample taken for sequencing was PBMCs. This sequence uses TRBV27 and TRBJ2-5, with a weak D call of TRBD1 (5 bases match). The receptor was derived from a man in his forties or fifties in good health and CMV-seronegative. The CDR3 here reads CASRGSPYRETQYF. The DNA sequence reads TGTGCCAGCAGGGGATCTCCTTACAGGGAGACCCAGTACTTC.